These 19 T cell receptor beta chains were sequenced from one sample in a study of cytomegalovirus exposure and HLA in healthy donors. Repertoires were generated with immunoSEQ multiplex PCR, while TCRdb's copy carries only in-frame clones and drops some. The sample comprises some 170,000 clones, roughly 86% of which are singletons, and roughly 4.2% rests with the top ten. The sequencing input was PBMCs. The receptor source for this set is a man between 18 and 29 years old in good health and CMV-seropositive.

V gene TRBV9 combines with J gene TRBJ1-2; 7 bases fit TRBD1. CDR3 length: 13 amino acids. CDR1 and CDR2 from the germline V gene are SGDLS and YYNGEE. Trimming removed 3 bases from V and 4 bases from J; junction bases left unmatched: 3. The CDR3 DNA sequence: TGTGCCAGCAGCGCAGGGGGTGTCTATGGCTACACCTTC. It yields the protein CASSAGGVYGYTF.

The J gene is TRBJ1-4, the V gene TRBV6-5, with D possibly being TRBD1 (6 bases). V was cut by 4 bases and J by 4 bases, with 10 bases left in between. Germline CDR1 and CDR2: MNHEY and SVGAGI. The CDR3 is 14 residues long. CDR3 region: CASSFLRGNEKLFF. Here the CDR3 DNA reads TGTGCCAGCAGTTTTCTCAGGGGTAATGAAAAACTGTTTTTT.

This chain links TRBV19 with TRBJ2-5; 13 nucleotides agree with TRBD2. The J segment lost 5 bases and the V segment lost 6 bases, leaving 6 bases of the junction unmatched. Germline V gene data show CDR1 as LNHDA and CDR2 as SQIVND (reference sequence). The CDR3 covers 15 residues. The CDR3 DNA reads TGTGCCAGTAGGTCGACTAGCGGGGGGTTGGAGACCCAGTACTTC. It specifies CASRSTSGGLETQYF.

The genes are TRBV9 and TRBJ2-1; D call uncertain. Germline V gene data show CDR1 as SGDLS and CDR2 as YYNGEE. This CDR3 has 15 amino acids. V was trimmed by 0 bases and J by 2 bases, leaving 9 bases between them. CDR3 in amino acids: CASSVGPATYNEQFF. Here the CDR3 DNA reads TGTGCCAGCAGCGTAGGGCCAGCGACCTACAATGAGCAGTTCTTC.

The rearrangement joins TRBV28 to TRBJ2-7; tentative D call: TRBD1 (6 bases). There are 14 residues in the CDR3. Between the trimmed V and J ends, which lost 2 bases and 1 base, there was a span of 9 bases. Germline V gives CDR1 MDHEN, CDR2 SYDVKM. CDR3 sequence: CASSLTGMSYEQYF. CDR3 sequence (DNA): TGTGCCAGCAGTTTAACAGGGATGTCCTACGAGCAGTACTTC.

The J gene is TRBJ2-1, the V gene TRBV7-3; perhaps TRBD2 as D (6 bases). This CDR3 region has 14 residues. The germline V gene has CDR1 SGHTA and CDR2 FQGTGA. V lost 5 bases and J 6 bases, leaving 14 bases between the germline ends. This CDR3 is CASSLPGLINEQFF. The CDR3 region has the DNA TGTGCCAGCAGCCTACCGGGACTTATCAATGAGCAGTTCTTC.

The chain's CDR3 is CASSLDPTGTGGGTNEKLFF. The CDR3 coding sequence is TGCGCCAGCAGCTTGGACCCAACCGGGACAGGGGGTGGAACTAATGAAAAACTGTTTTTT. The chain links TRBV5-1 to TRBJ1-4, with TRBD1 matching 11 bases. This CDR3 contains 20 residues. V dropped 0 bases and J dropped 1; count of bases not matched to a gene: 11. Germline V CDR1 and CDR2: SGHRS, YFSETQ.

The chain joins TRBV7-9 to TRBJ2-7, with D possibly matching TRBD2 (6 bases). Germline V CDR1 and CDR2: SEHNR, FQNEAQ (reference sequence). V lost 3 bases, J lost 2 bases, and 8 bases lay in between. The CDR3 is 13 residues long. This chain's CDR3 is CASSFRTTYEQYF. CDR3 nucleotide sequence: TGTGCCAGCAGCTTTCGGACTACCTACGAGCAGTACTTC.

The CDR3 here is CASSIGDREEAFF. CDR3 nucleotides: TGTGCCAGTAGTATAGGGGACAGGGAAGAAGCTTTCTTT. V is TRBV19 and J is TRBJ1-1; TRBD1 agrees at 9 bases. This CDR3 spans 13 amino acids. Germline lookup yields CDR1 LNHDA and CDR2 SQIVND (reference sequence). V trimming: 1 base; J trimming: 8 bases; junction bases outside the gene matches: 2.

This chain joins TRBV28 and TRBJ2-7; D possibly corresponds to TRBD1 (6 bases). The CDR3 has 19 amino acids. CDR1 and CDR2 (germline): MDHEN, SYDVKM. The V end was cut by 5 bases, the J end by 2 bases, with 28 bases between. CDR3 coding DNA: TGTGCCAGCAGTCTAAGGGTTATCGGCTTCGGGACAAGAACCTACGAGCAGTACTTC. Translating gives CASSLRVIGFGTRTYEQYF.

The chain has TRBV29-1 and TRBJ2-7; 7 bases agree with TRBD2. The junction had 8 bases not matched to a gene; V was cut back by 5 bases and J by 1 base. The CDR3 runs to 14 residues. Germline V CDR1 and CDR2: SQVTM, ANQGSEA. The CDR3 is CSVSERDPSYEQYF. Written as DNA, the CDR3 is TGCAGCGTTTCGGAGCGGGACCCTTCCTACGAGCAGTACTTC.

V usage is TRBV11-1 and J usage is TRBJ2-7, with 10 nucleotides matching TRBD2. J gave up 0 bases and V 5 bases, and 4 bases lay outside the gene matches. The CDR3 runs to 15 residues. Looked up from germline, CDR1 is SGHAT and CDR2 is FQDESV (reference sequence). Here the CDR3 reads CASSIGLADSYEQYF. DNA for the CDR3: TGTGCCAGCAGCATTGGACTAGCGGACTCCTACGAGCAGTACTTC.

V usage is TRBV7-2 and J usage is TRBJ2-1; TRBD2 matches at 11 bases. Germline CDR1 and CDR2: SGHTA and FQGNSA. V trimming: 3 bases; J trimming: 6 bases; junction bases outside the gene matches: 7. This CDR3 spans 16 amino acids. The DNA of the CDR3 is TGTGCCAGCAGCTTCCGACTAGCGGGATCTGGCAATGAGCAGTTCTTC. Amino acid sequence: CASSFRLAGSGNEQFF.

This clone was detected once. V is TRBV27 and J is TRBJ2-1, with a possible D match to TRBD2 (6 bases). The CDR3 extends over 14 amino acids. Trimming pared 3 bases from V and 12 bases from J, leaving 18 bases between. CDR1 and CDR2 from the germline V gene are MNHEY and SMNVEV (reference sequence). CDR3 region: CASSLSESGVSQFF. The CDR3 region has the DNA TGTGCCAGCAGTTTGAGCGAGTCGGGAGTCTCGCAGTTCTTC.

This sequence joins TRBV11-2 and TRBJ2-7, with a weak D call TRBD2 (5 bases). Germline CDR1 is SGHAT and CDR2 is FQNNGV. The CDR3 extends over 14 amino acids. V was pared by 0 bases and J by 1 base, with 7 bases between. CDR3 sequence reads: CASSLEGGSYEQYF. DNA for the CDR3: TGTGCCAGCAGCTTAGAAGGCGGGTCCTACGAGCAGTACTTC. Using reference TRBV11-2 and TRBJ2-7 for the parts outside the CDR3, the full variable domain is EAGVAQSPRYKIIEKRQSVAFWCNPISGHATLYWYQQILGQGPKLLIQFQNNGVVDDSQLPKDRFSAERLKGVDSTLKIQPAKLEDSAVYLCASSLEGGSYEQYFGPGTRLTVT.

The chain combines TRBV20-1 with TRBJ2-3, with no clear D. CDR3 length: 11 residues. Germline lookup yields CDR1 DFQATT and CDR2 SNEGSKA (reference sequence). With 6 bases removed from V and 4 bases from J, the gap between germline ends came to 8 bases. CDR3 nucleotides: TGCAGTGCGACGGGTTCAGATACGCAGTATTTT. It yields the protein CSATGSDTQYF.

The chain couples TRBV13 to TRBJ1-2; D remains ambiguous. The CDR3 consists of 13 residues. Trimming took 0 bases from V and 6 from J, leaving 8 bases between them. Germline-derived CDR1 and CDR2 are PRHDT and FYEKMQ (reference sequence). The CDR3 loop is CASSLGALDGYTF. In nucleotides, the CDR3 is TGTGCCAGCAGCTTAGGGGCTTTGGATGGCTACACCTTC.

V gene TRBV15 combines with J gene TRBJ2-1; the D is unclear. Trimming took off 0 bases at V and 5 bases at J, with 11 bases between the two ends. Germline assignment: CDR1 LNHNV and CDR2 YYDKDF (reference sequence). This CDR3 comprises 15 residues. Here the CDR3 DNA reads TGTGCCACCAGCAGAGATTCCCTACTTGACAATGAGCAGTTCTTC. Its protein is CATSRDSLLDNEQFF.

The V gene is TRBV5-4, the J gene TRBJ2-7; 10 positions match TRBD2. The CDR3 loop spans 13 amino acids. Germline CDR1 SGHNT, CDR2 YYREEE (reference sequence). After removal of 3 bases from V and 6 bases from J, the junction contained 3 bases not matched to a gene. CDR3 sequence: CASSWGTSVEQYF. In DNA, the CDR3 is TGTGCCAGCAGCTGGGGGACTAGCGTCGAGCAGTACTTC.